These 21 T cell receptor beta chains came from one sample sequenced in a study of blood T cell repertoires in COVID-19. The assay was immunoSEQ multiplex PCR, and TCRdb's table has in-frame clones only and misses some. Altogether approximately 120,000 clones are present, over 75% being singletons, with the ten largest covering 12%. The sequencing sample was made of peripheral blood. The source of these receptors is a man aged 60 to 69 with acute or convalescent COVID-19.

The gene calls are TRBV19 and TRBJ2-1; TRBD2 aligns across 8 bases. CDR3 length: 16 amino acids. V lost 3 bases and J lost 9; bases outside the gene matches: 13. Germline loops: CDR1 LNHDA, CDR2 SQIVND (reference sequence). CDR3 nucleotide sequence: TGTGCCAGTAGTATTTTTAGCGGGACGCCCTCCGGTGAGCAGTTCTTC. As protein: CASSIFSGTPSGEQFF.

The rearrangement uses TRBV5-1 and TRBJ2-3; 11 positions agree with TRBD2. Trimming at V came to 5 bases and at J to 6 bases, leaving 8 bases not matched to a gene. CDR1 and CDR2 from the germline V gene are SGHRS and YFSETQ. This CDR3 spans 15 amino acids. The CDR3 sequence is CASSPLGTSGDTQYF. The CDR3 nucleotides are TGCGCCAGCAGTCCCCTCGGGACTAGCGGTGATACGCAGTATTTT.

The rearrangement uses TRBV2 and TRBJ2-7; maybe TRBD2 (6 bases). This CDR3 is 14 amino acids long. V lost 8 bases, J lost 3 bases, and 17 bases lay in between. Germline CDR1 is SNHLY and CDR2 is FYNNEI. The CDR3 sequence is CASQRRDHFYEQYF. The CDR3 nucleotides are TGTGCCAGCCAAAGGCGGGACCATTTCTACGAGCAGTACTTC.

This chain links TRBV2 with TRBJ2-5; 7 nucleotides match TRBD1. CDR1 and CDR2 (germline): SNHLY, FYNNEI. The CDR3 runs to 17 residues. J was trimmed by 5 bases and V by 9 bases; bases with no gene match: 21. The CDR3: CASGVGGRQGADETQYF. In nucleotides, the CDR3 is TGTGCCAGTGGGGTAGGGGGCCGACAGGGAGCTGATGAGACCCAGTACTTC.

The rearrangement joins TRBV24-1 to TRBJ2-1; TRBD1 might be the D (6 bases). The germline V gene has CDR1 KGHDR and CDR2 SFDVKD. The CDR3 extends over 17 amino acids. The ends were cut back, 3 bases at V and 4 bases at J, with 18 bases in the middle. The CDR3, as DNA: TGTGCCACCAGTGATCCAACCCTGGGGACATTTTACAATGAGCAGTTCTTC. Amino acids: CATSDPTLGTFYNEQFF.

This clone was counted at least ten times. The CDR3 nucleotides are TGTGCCAGCAGCTTACCCCACGGGGGGAACACTGAAGCTTTCTTT. It is translated as CASSLPHGGNTEAFF. This chain uses TRBV7-9 with TRBJ1-1; maybe TRBD1 (5 bases). Germline V gene data show CDR1 as SEHNR and CDR2 as FQNEAQ (reference sequence). Trimming removed 2 bases from V and 1 base from J, with 11 bases in between. This CDR3 is 15 amino acids long.

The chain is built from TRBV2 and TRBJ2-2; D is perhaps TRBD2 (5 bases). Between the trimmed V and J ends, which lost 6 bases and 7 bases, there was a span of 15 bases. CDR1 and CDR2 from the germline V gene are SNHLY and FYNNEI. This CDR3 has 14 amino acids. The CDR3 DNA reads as TGTGCCAGCAGCCCCCGAGAGGGCCACGGGGAGCTGTTTTTT. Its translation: CASSPREGHGELFF.

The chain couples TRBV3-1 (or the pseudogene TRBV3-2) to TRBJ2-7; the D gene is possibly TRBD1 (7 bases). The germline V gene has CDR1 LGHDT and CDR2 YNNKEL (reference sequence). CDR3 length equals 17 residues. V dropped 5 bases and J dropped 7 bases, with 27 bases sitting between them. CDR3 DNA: TGTGCCAGCAGCAAGGGGGCCTCACTAGCAACCCCCAGGGAGCAGTACTTC. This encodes CASSKGASLATPREQYF.

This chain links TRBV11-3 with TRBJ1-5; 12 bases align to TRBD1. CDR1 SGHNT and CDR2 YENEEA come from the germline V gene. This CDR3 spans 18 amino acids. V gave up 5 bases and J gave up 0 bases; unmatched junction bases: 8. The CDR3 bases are TGTGCCAGCAGCGTCGGGACAGGGGGCGTCGGTAGCAATCAGCCCCAGCATTTT. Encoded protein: CASSVGTGGVGSNQPQHF.

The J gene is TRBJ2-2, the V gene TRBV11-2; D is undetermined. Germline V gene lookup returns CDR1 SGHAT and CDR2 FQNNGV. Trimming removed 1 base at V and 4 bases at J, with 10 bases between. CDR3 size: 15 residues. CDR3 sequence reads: CASSLGATGTGELFF. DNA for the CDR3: TGTGCCAGCAGCTTAGGGGCCACCGGCACCGGGGAGCTGTTTTTT.

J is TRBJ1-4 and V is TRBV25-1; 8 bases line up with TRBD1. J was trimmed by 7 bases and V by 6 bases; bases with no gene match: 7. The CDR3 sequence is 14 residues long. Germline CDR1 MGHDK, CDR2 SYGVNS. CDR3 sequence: CASSPGGMSEKLFF. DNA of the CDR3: TGTGCCAGCAGCCCAGGGGGCATGAGTGAAAAACTGTTTTTT.

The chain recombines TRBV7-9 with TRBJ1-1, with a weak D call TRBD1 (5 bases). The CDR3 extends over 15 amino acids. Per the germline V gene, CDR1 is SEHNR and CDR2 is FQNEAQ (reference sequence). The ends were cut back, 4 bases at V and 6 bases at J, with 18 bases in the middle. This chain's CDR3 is CASSSPPAGSPEAFF. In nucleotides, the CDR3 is TGTGCCAGCAGCTCCCCCCCCGCAGGGTCCCCTGAAGCTTTCTTT.

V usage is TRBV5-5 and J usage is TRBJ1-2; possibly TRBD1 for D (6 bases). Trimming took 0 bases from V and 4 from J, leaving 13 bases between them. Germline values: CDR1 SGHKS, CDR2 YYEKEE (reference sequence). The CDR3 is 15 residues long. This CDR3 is CASSLATGNSYGYTF. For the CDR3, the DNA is TGTGCCAGCAGCTTGGCCACAGGGAACTCCTATGGCTACACCTTC. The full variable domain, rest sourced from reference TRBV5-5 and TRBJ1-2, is DAGVTQSPTHLIKTRGQQVTLRCSPISGHKSVSWYQQVLGQGPQFIFQYYEKEERGRGNFPDRFSARQFPNYSSELNVNALLLGDSALYLCASSLATGNSYGYTFGSGTRLTVV.

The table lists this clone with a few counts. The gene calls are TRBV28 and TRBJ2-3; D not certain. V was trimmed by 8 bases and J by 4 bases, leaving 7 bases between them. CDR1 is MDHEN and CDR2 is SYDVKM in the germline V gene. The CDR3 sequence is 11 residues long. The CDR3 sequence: CASARSDTQYF. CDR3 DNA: TGTGCCAGCGCTCGGTCAGATACGCAGTATTTT.

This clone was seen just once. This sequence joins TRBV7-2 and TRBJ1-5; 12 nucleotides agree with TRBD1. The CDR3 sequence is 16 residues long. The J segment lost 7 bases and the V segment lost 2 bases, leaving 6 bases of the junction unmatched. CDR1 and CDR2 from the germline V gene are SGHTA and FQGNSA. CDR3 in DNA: TGTGCCAGCAGCTTAACCGGGACAGGGGGCAGGCAGCCCCAGCATTTT. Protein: CASSLTGTGGRQPQHF.

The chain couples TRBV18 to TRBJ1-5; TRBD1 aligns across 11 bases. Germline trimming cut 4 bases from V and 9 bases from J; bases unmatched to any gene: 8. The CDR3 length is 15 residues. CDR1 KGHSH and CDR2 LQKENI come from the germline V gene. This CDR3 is CASSQGQGGMVPQHF. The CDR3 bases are TGTGCCAGCTCACAGGGACAGGGGGGCATGGTGCCCCAGCATTTT.

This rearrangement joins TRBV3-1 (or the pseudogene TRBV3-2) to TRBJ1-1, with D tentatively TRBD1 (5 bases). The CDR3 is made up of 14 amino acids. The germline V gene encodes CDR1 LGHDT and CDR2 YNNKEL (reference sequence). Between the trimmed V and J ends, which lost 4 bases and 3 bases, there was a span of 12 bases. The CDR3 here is CASSPRGAYTEAFF. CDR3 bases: TGTGCCAGCAGCCCAAGGGGCGCGTACACTGAAGCTTTCTTT.

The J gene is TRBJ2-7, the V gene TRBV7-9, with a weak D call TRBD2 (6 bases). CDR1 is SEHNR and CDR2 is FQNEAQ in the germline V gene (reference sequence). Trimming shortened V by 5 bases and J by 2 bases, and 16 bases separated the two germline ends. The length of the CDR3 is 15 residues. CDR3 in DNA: TGTGCCAGCAGCCCTTACCGGGACTCCGCCTACGAGCAGTACTTC. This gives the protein CASSPYRDSAYEQYF.

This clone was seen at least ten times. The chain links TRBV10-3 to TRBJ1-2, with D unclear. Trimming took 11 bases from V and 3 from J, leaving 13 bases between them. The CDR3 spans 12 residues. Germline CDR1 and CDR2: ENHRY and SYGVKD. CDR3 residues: CASTDTYYGYTF. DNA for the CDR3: TGTGCCTCCACCGACACCTACTATGGCTACACCTTC.

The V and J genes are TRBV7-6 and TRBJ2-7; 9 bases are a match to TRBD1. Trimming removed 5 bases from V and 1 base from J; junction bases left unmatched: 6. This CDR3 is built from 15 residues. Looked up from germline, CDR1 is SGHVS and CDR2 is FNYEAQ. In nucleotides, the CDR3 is TGTGCCAGCAGCCTAGAGGACAGGGGATCCTACGAGCAGTACTTC. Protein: CASSLEDRGSYEQYF. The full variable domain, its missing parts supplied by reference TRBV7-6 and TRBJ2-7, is GAGVSQSPRYKVTKRGQDVALRCDPISGHVSLYWYRQALGQGPEFLTYFNYEAQQDKSGLPNDRFSAERPEGSISTLTIQRTEQRDSAMYRCASSLEDRGSYEQYFGPGTRLTVT.

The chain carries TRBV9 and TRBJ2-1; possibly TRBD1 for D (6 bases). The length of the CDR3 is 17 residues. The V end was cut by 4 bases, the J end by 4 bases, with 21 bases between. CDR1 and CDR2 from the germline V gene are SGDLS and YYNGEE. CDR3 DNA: TGTGCCAGCAGCCACGAACAGGGACAAAAATTGTACAATGAGCAGTTCTTC. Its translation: CASSHEQGQKLYNEQFF.